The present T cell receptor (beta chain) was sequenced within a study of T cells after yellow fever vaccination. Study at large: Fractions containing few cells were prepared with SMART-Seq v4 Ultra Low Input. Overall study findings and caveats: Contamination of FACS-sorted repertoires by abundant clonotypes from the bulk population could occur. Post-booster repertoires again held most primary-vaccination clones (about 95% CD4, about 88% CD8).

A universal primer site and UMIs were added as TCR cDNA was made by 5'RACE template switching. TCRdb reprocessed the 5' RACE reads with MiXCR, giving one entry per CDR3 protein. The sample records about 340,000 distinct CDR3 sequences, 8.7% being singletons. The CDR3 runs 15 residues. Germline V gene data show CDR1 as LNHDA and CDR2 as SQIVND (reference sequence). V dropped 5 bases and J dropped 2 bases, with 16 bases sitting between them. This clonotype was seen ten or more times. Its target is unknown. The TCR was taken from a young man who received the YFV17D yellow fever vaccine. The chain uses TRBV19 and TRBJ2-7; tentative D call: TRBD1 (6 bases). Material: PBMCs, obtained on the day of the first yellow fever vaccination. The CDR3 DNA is TGTGCCAGTAGTTTAAACAGAGGGGGTCCCTACGAGCAGTACTTC. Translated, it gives CASSLNRGGPYEQYF. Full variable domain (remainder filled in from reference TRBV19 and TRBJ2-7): DGGITQSPKYLFRKEGQNVTLSCEQNLNHDAMYWYRQDPGQGLRLIYYSQIVNDFQKGDIAEGYSVSREKKESFPLTVTSAQKNPTAFYLCASSLNRGGPYEQYFGPGTRLTVT.